This TCR beta chain emerged from a study of blood T cell repertoires in COVID-19. Looking at the study overall: Nucleic acid was either cDNA or gDNA, and it came from T cells, B-cell-depleted T cells, or PBMCs.

As handled by the study authors: Amplifying reference gene primers gave estimates of nucleated cell counts. TCRdb keeps only in-frame clones here, not all; method: immunoSEQ multiplex PCR. The V and J calls and clone size are taken from that table; D and trimming were inferred from the DNA. The sample shows a few hundred thousand clones, 75% to 90% of them seen only once. Grouping used clinical history reported by participants in a survey and questionnaire. Two consecutive negative NP/OP PCR tests, clearance, or resolved symptoms defined Cohort 3 recovery. CDR1 is SGHTA and CDR2 is FQGTGA in the germline V gene. The ends were cut back, 5 bases at V and 0 bases at J, with 11 bases in the middle. This CDR3 is 15 amino acids long.

V gene TRBV7-3 combines with J gene TRBJ2-1; D call uncertain. The sample comprised PBMCs or T cells enriched from blood (not recorded which). The clonotype comes from a man aged 25 to 40 who had recovered from COVID-19. The CDR3 is CASSPTETSYNEQFF. The CDR3 nucleotides are TGTGCCAGCAGCCCTACAGAGACCTCCTACAATGAGCAGTTCTTC.